The 5 T cell receptor beta chains below come from one sample, sequenced in a study of T cell changes during pregnancy in multiple sclerosis. Profiling relied on immunoSEQ multiplex PCR, and the TCRdb table lists in-frame clones only, not all of them. In the table there are fewer than 45,000 clones, about nine tenths of which are singletons. The specimen comprised CD8+ T cells from peripheral blood mononuclear cells, sampled in the first trimester of pregnancy. These receptors were collected from a female donor with multiple sclerosis, enrolled in a pregnancy study.

This rearrangement joins TRBV7-9 to TRBJ1-4; 10 positions agree with TRBD1. The CDR3 consists of 17 residues. CDR1 SEHNR and CDR2 FQNEAQ come from the germline V gene (reference sequence). The junction had 13 bases not matched to a gene; V was cut back by 5 bases and J by 7 bases. The CDR3 sequence: CASSREVNRDRGEKLFF. Written as DNA, the CDR3 is TGTGCCAGCAGCCGGGAGGTGAACCGGGACAGGGGTGAAAAACTGTTTTTT. The full variable domain, rest sourced from reference TRBV7-9 and TRBJ1-4, is DTGVSQNPRHKITKRGQNVTFRCDPISEHNRLYWYRQTLGQGPEFLTYFQNEAQLEKSRLLSDRFSAERPKGSFSTLEIQRTEQGDSAMYLCASSREVNRDRGEKLFFGSGTQLSVL.

V usage is TRBV15 and J usage is TRBJ1-1; D might be TRBD1 (6 bases). Per the germline V gene, CDR1 is LNHNV and CDR2 is YYDKDF (reference sequence). The CDR3 consists of 12 residues. V was cut by 8 bases and J by 4 bases, with 11 bases left in between. CDR3 region: CATGGGGTEAFF. CDR3 nucleotides: TGTGCCACCGGGGGCGGGGGCACTGAAGCTTTCTTT. Full variable domain (missing parts from reference TRBV15 and TRBJ1-1): DAMVIQNPRYQVTQFGKPVTLSCSQTLNHNVMYWYQQKSSQAPKLLFHYYDKDFNNEADTPDNFQSRRPNTSFCFLDIRSPGLGDTAMYLCATGGGGTEAFFGQGTRLTVV.

J is TRBJ2-7 and V is TRBV27, with D unclear. Germline CDR1 reads MNHEY; CDR2 reads SMNVEV (reference sequence). Trimming took off 2 bases at V and 9 bases at J, with 14 bases between the two ends. There are 13 residues in the CDR3. CDR3 nucleotide sequence: TGTGCCAGCAGTTTAATAAGCGCCGAGCGGCAGTACTTC. This gives the protein CASSLISAERQYF.

CDR3 loop: CSVPQGERAGELFF. CDR3 coding DNA: TGCAGCGTCCCACAGGGAGAGAGGGCCGGGGAGCTGTTTTTT. The chain combines TRBV29-1 with TRBJ2-2, with D perhaps matching TRBD1 (6 bases). This CDR3 contains 14 residues. Germline-derived CDR1 and CDR2 are SQVTM and ANQGSEA. Trimming took 6 bases from V and 6 from J, leaving 17 bases between them.

CDR3 residues: CASSINSNTEAFF. The CDR3 DNA sequence: TGTGCCAGTAGTATAAACTCGAACACTGAAGCTTTCTTT. The genes are TRBV19 and TRBJ1-1; D unclear. Trimming removed 2 bases at V and 1 base at J, with 5 bases between. CDR3 length: 13 residues. The germline gives CDR1 LNHDA, CDR2 SQIVND (reference sequence).